The entry that follows covers one TCR beta chain sequence. Its antigen is unidentified. The sample originates from a study of cytomegalovirus exposure and HLA in healthy donors. Study-wide points: Presence/absence analyses rested on an assumption that sequencing depth was roughly uniform across donors. It was approximately 170 TCR beta chains that were listed as cytomegalovirus-associated. The authors later found most CMV-associated TCR beta chains appeared HLA-restricted.

13 Jbeta primers and 60 Vbeta primers were used for the PCR. Sequencing used immunoSEQ multiplex PCR; TCRdb keeps in-frame clones, though not all of them. The sample has roughly 140,000 clones, approximately 80% seen once. The CDR3 covers 14 residues. V lost 4 bases and J lost 5; bases outside the gene matches: 5. Germline CDR1 reads LNHDA; CDR2 reads SQIVND (reference sequence). Sequenced material: PBMCs. This clonotype was sampled from a woman in her forties in good health and CMV-seropositive. The chain has TRBV19 and TRBJ2-7, with TRBD2 matching 10 bases. The CDR3 loop is CASSTSGRANEQYF. The CDR3 region has the DNA TGTGCCAGTAGTACTAGCGGGAGAGCCAACGAGCAGTACTTC.